The source of this T cell receptor (beta chain) is a study of cytomegalovirus exposure and HLA in healthy donors. Study findings and constraints: Prior analysis indicated that the majority of TCR beta V segments exhibited productivity approximately 90% or approximately 30% of the time.

PCR primers comprised 60 Vbeta and 13 Jbeta primers. Profiled with immunoSEQ multiplex PCR; TCRdb holds only in-frame clones, not every one. Of about 130,000 clones detected, roughly 80% appear once; the ten largest clones hold roughly 1.1%. V was shortened by 1 base and J by 4 bases, with 16 bases between the two germline ends. Germline V CDR1 and CDR2: SGHTA, FQGTGA. The CDR3 covers 16 residues. For this clone: Its matching antigen is unknown.

The sample comprised PBMCs. The receptor comes from a boy aged 5 to 17 in good health and CMV-seronegative. The rearrangement links TRBV7-3 to TRBJ1-1; the D gene is possibly TRBD1 (6 bases). CDR3 sequence: CASSLRPGIGGTEAFF. Written as DNA, the CDR3 is TGTGCCAGCAGCTTAAGACCGGGCATAGGGGGCACTGAAGCTTTCTTT. Variable domain in full (rest from reference TRBV7-3 and TRBJ1-1): GAGVSQTPSNKVTEKGKYVELRCDPISGHTALYWYRQSLGQGPEFLIYFQGTGAADDSGLPNDRFFAVRPEGSVSTLKIQRTERGDSAVYLCASSLRPGIGGTEAFFGQGTRLTVV.